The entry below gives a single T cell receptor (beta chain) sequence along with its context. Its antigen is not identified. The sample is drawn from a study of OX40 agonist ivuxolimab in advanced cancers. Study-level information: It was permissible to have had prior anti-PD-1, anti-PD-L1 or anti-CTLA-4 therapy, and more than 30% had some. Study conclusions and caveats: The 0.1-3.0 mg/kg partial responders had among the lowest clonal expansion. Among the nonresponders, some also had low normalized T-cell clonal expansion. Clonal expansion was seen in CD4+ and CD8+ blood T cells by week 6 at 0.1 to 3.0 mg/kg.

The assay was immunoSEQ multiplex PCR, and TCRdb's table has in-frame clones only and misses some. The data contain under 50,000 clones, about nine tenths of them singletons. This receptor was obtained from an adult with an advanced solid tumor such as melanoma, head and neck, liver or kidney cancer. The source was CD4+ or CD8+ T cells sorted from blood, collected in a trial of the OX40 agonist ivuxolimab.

The CDR3 nucleotides are TGTGCCAGCAGTTGGACAGGAAGTGCCTACGAGCAGTACTTC. This sequence encodes CASSWTGSAYEQYF. V gene TRBV6-6 combines with J gene TRBJ2-7, with 7 bases lining up with TRBD1. V dropped 4 bases and J dropped 2; count of bases not matched to a gene: 5. This CDR3 spans 14 amino acids. From germline, CDR1 is MNHNY and CDR2 SVGAGI (reference sequence).